These 14 T cell receptor beta chains were all obtained from the same sample, sequenced in a study of preoperative IRX-2 immunotherapy in early breast cancer (dated by TCRdb to the late 2010s). The treatment or condition label for this specimen denotes: preoperative locoregional IRX-2 cytokine immunotherapy. Libraries were built with the immunoSEQ multiplex PCR assay. The table was pulled from immuneACCESS by TCRdb, which kept in-frame rearrangements only. Such tables lose some clones; where checked, under half of the loss comes from unresolved V genes, and the rest has no known cause. In all, the sample holds 25,000 to 30,000 clones, and 75% of those were seen once. The ten most abundant clones make up 6% to 8.5% of the sample. This sample comprised lymph node tissue, obtained after IRX-2 immunotherapy. These receptors all come from a human donor with breast cancer.

J is TRBJ1-5 and V is TRBV11-3; perhaps TRBD1 as D (6 bases). The germline gives CDR1 SGHNT, CDR2 YENEEA. V lost 3 bases and J 3 bases, leaving 12 bases between the germline ends. This CDR3 spans 15 amino acids. The DNA of the CDR3 is TGTGCCAGCAGCTTGACCGGACAGCTCAATCAGCCCCAGCATTTT. Translating gives CASSLTGQLNQPQHF. Supplemented by reference TRBV11-3 and TRBJ1-5, the full variable domain reads EAGVVQSPRYKIIEKKQPVAFWCNPISGHNTLYWYLQNLGQGPELLIRYENEEAVDDSQLPKDRFSAERLKGVDSTLKIQPAELGDSAVYLCASSLTGQLNQPQHFGDGTRLSIL.

The chain couples TRBV18 to TRBJ2-1; no firm D call. CDR1 is KGHSH, CDR2 LQKENI, per germline. The V end was cut by 6 bases, the J end by 0 bases, with 18 bases between. The CDR3 loop spans 17 amino acids. The CDR3 nucleotides read TGTGCCAGCTCCTCGGTCGGGCCGTTGAGCTCCTACAATGAGCAGTTCTTC. It is translated as CASSSVGPLSSYNEQFF.

This clone was observed a handful of times. This sequence joins TRBV19 and TRBJ2-2, with D perhaps TRBD1 (6 bases). Germline V gene lookup returns CDR1 LNHDA and CDR2 SQIVND (reference sequence). The ends were cut back, 3 bases at V and 5 bases at J, with 10 bases in the middle. The CDR3 contains 14 residues. CDR3 in DNA: TGTGCCAGTAGTATTACAGGGTTGACCGGGGAGCTGTTTTTT. Encoded protein: CASSITGLTGELFF.

V usage is TRBV28 and J usage is TRBJ1-1, with D possibly being TRBD1 (5 bases). Trimming pared 5 bases from V and 1 base from J, leaving 8 bases between. The CDR3 consists of 13 residues. Germline CDR1 and CDR2: MDHEN and SYDVKM. The CDR3 nucleotides read TGTGCCAGCAGTCAAGACAGGAACACTGAAGCTTTCTTT. Amino acids: CASSQDRNTEAFF.

The chain joins TRBV5-1 to TRBJ2-6; the match to TRBD2 covers 9 bases. Per the germline V gene, CDR1 is SGHRS and CDR2 is YFSETQ. After removal of 4 bases from V and 2 bases from J, the junction contained 7 bases not matched to a gene. The length of the CDR3 is 17 residues. The CDR3 coding sequence is TGCGCCAGCAGCCCGATAGCGGGAGAGGCTGGGGCCAACGTCCTGACTTTC. Translating gives CASSPIAGEAGANVLTF.

The CDR3 nucleotides are TGCGCCAGCAGCTTGGATACGGGAGCAAGAAATGAGCAGTTCTTC. Amino acids: CASSLDTGARNEQFF. V and J are TRBV5-1 and TRBJ2-1, with TRBD2 as a possible D gene (6 bases). With 0 bases removed from V and 7 bases from J, the gap between germline ends came to 14 bases. The CDR3 is 15 amino acids. Germline V gives CDR1 SGHRS, CDR2 YFSETQ.

This clone was seen more than once but under ten times. CDR3 in DNA: TGTGCCAGCAGGGAGGATAAAAGCAATCAGCCCCAGCATTTT. Translation gives CASREDKSNQPQHF. The chain has TRBV28 and TRBJ1-5; D is uncertain. CDR1 is MDHEN and CDR2 is SYDVKM in the germline V gene. The V end lost 6 bases, the J end lost 1 base, and 10 bases lay between the germline ends. The CDR3 has 14 amino acids. Filled out from reference TRBV28 and TRBJ1-5, the complete variable domain reads DVKVTQSSRYLVKRTGEKVFLECVQDMDHENMFWYRQDPGLGLRLIYFSYDVKMKEKGDIPEGYSVSREKKERFSLILESASTNQTSMYLCASREDKSNQPQHFGDGTRLSIL.

The chain joins TRBV6-8 to TRBJ2-2; 7 nucleotides agree with TRBD1. V trimming: 0 bases; J trimming: 1 base; junction bases outside the gene matches: 8. Looked up from germline, CDR1 is MNHGY and CDR2 is SAAAGT. This CDR3 region has 18 residues. CDR3 sequence reads: CASSYSTKGAGNTGELFF. For the CDR3, the DNA is TGTGCCAGCAGTTACTCGACTAAGGGGGCGGGGAACACCGGGGAGCTGTTTTTT.

This clone was counted a few times. The rearrangement links TRBV1 to TRBJ1-2; TRBD1 is the table's D call and was not checked against the DNA. TRBV1 is flagged as a pseudogene. The CDR3 runs 16 residues. In nucleotides, the CDR3 is TGCGCCAGCAGCCAACTAGTCGGGACAGGGCCCTATGGCTACACCTTC. Its protein is CASSQLVGTGPYGYTF.

The rearrangement links TRBV6-8 to TRBJ2-7, with 7 bases fitting TRBD2. V gave up 0 bases and J gave up 2 bases; unmatched junction bases: 1. The CDR3 runs to 14 residues. Germline values: CDR1 MNHGY, CDR2 SAAAGT. The CDR3 DNA follows: TGTGCCAGCAGTTACTCCGCGGGAGCCTACGAGCAGTACTTC. Translation gives CASSYSAGAYEQYF.

This chain joins TRBV6-8 and TRBJ2-1, with 15 bases fitting TRBD2. Trimming removed 3 bases from V and 7 bases from J; junction bases left unmatched: 4. Germline V lookup: CDR1 MNHGY, CDR2 SAAAGT. The CDR3 has 16 residues. The CDR3 is CASSYPGTSGRNEQFF. CDR3 nucleotides: TGTGCCAGCAGTTATCCGGGGACTAGCGGGAGGAATGAGCAGTTCTTC.

This clone was observed once. The V call is TRBV6-8, the J call TRBJ1-3, with D tentatively TRBD1 (5 bases). The CDR3 sequence is 14 residues long. Germline V CDR1 and CDR2: MNHGY, SAAAGT. V lost 7 bases, J lost 4 bases, and 14 bases lay in between. The CDR3 is CASTRGLAGNTIYF. The CDR3 DNA is TGTGCCAGCACGAGGGGACTAGCCGGAAACACCATATATTTT.

This clone was recorded a few times. The chain carries TRBV6-8 and TRBJ1-5; 10 positions match TRBD1. V shed 7 bases and J 6 bases; nucleotides not matched to a gene: 6. CDR1 MNHGY and CDR2 SAAAGT come from the germline V gene. CDR3 length equals 14 residues. CDR3 amino acids: CASIETGGTQPQHF. The CDR3 DNA reads TGTGCCAGCATCGAGACAGGGGGCACTCAGCCCCAGCATTTT.

In this sample, this clone turned up a few times. The rearrangement uses TRBV19 and TRBJ2-5; D possibly corresponds to TRBD1 (6 bases). There are 15 residues in the CDR3. Trimming left V 1 base short and J 6 bases short, with 15 bases between. In germline, CDR1 is LNHDA, CDR2 SQIVND (reference sequence). The CDR3 DNA reads as TGTGCCAGTAGTATAGCTTACGAAGGGGGACAGACCCAGTACTTC. Its protein is CASSIAYEGGQTQYF.